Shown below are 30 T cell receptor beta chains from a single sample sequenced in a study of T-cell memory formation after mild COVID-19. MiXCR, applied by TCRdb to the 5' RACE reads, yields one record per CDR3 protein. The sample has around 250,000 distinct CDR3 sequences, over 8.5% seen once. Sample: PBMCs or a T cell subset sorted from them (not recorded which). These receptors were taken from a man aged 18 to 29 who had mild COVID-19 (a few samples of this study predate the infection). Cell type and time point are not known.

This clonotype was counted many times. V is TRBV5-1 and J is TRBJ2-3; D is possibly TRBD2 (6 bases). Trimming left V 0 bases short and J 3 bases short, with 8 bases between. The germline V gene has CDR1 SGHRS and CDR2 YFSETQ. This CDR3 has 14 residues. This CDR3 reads CASSLGLATDTQYF. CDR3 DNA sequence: TGCGCCAGCAGCTTGGGGCTAGCGACAGATACGCAGTATTTT. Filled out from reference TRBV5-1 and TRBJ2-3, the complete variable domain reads KAGVTQTPRYLIKTRGQQVTLSCSPISGHRSVSWYQQTPGQGLQFLFEYFSETQRNKGNFPGRFSGRQFSNSRSEMNVSTLELGDSALYLCASSLGLATDTQYFGPGTRLTVL.

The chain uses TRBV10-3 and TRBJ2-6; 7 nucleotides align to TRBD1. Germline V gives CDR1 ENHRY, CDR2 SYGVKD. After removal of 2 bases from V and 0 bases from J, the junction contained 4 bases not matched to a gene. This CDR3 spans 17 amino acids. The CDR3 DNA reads TGTGCCATCAGTGAGGAGGGGGCAGTCTCTGGGGCCAACGTCCTGACTTTC. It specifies CAISEEGAVSGANVLTF.

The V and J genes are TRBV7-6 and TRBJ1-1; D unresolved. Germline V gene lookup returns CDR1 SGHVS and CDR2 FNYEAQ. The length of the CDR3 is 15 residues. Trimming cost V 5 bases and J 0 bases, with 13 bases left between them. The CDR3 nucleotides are TGTGCCAGCAGCCCTATGGGGTCCATGAACACTGAAGCTTTCTTT. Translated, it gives CASSPMGSMNTEAFF.

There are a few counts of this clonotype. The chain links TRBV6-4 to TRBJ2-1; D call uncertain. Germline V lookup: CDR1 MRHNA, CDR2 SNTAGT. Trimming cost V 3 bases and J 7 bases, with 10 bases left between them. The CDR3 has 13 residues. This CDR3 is CASSEEVGNEQFF. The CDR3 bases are TGTGCCAGCAGTGAAGAGGTCGGGAATGAGCAGTTCTTC.

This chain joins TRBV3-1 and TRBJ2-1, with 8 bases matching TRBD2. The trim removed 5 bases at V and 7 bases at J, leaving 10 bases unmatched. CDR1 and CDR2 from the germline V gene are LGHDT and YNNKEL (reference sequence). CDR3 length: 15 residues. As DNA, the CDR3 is TGTGCCAGCAGCGTGCCCGGGACTAGGGGAAATGAGCAGTTCTTC. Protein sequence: CASSVPGTRGNEQFF.

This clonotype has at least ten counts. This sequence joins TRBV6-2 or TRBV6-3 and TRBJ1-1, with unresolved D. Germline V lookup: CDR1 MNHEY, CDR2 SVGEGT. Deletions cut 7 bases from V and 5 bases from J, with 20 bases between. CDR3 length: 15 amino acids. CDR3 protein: CASTIRGGVGTEAFF. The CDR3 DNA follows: TGTGCCAGCACCATACGAGGCGGCGTTGGGACTGAAGCTTTCTTT.

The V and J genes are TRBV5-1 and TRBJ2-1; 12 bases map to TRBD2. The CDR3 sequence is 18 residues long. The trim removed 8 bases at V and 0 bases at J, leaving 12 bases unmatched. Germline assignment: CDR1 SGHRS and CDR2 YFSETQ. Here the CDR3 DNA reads TGCGCCAGTTGGTTTGGACTAGCGGGGTCCAGCTCCTACAATGAGCAGTTCTTC. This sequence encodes CASWFGLAGSSSYNEQFF.

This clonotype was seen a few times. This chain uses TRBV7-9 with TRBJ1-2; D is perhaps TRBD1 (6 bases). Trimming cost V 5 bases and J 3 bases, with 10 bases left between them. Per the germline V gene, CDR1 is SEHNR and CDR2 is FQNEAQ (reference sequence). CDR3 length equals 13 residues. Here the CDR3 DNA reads TGTGCCAGCAGCACCGGACAGTACTATGGCTACACCTTC. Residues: CASSTGQYYGYTF.

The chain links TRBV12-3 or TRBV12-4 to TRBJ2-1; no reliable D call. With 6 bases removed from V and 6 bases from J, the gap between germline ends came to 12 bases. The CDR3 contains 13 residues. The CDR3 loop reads CASSLTPRNEQFF. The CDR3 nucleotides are TGTGCCAGCAGCCTGACACCCCGCAATGAGCAGTTCTTC.

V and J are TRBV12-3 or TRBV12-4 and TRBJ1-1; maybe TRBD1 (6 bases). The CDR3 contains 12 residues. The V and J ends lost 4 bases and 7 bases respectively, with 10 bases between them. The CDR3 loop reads CASSSQGIEAFF. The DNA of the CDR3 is TGTGCCAGCAGTTCCCAGGGGATTGAAGCTTTCTTT.

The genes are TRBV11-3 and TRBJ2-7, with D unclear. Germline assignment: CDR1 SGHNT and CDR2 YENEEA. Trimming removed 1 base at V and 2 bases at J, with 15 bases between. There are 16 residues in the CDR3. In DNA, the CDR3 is TGTGCCAGCAGCTTAGGTGGTCCTACACGGCCCTACGAGCAGTACTTC. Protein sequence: CASSLGGPTRPYEQYF.

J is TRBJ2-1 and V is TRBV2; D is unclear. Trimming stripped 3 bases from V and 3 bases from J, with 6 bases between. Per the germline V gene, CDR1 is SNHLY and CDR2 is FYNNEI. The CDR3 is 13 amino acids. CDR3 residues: CASSDQVYNEQFF. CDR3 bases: TGTGCCAGCAGTGACCAGGTCTACAATGAGCAGTTCTTC.

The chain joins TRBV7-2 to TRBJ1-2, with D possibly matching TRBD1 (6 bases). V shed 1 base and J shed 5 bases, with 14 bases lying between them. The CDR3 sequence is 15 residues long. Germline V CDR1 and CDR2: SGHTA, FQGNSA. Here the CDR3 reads CASSLEEQGEYGYTF. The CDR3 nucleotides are TGTGCCAGCAGCTTAGAGGAACAGGGCGAATATGGCTACACCTTC.

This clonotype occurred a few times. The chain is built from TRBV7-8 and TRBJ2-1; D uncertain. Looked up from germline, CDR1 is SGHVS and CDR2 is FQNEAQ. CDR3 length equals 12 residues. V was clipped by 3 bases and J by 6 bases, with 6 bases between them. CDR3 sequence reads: CASSFGPNEQFF. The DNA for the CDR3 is TGTGCCAGCAGCTTCGGCCCCAATGAGCAGTTCTTC.

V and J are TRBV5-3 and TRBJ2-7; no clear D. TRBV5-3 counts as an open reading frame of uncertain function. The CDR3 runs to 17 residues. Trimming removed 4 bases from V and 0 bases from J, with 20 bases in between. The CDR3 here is CARSTSTPGETSYEQYF. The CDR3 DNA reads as TGTGCCAGAAGCACGTCCACCCCAGGAGAAACCTCCTACGAGCAGTACTTC.

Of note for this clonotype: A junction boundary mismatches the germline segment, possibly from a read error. DNA of the CDR3: TGTGCCACCAGCAGAGGGGGAGCGGGGGGATCAGAGACCAAGTACTTC. Amino acids: CATSRGGAGGSETKYF. The chain joins TRBV15 to TRBJ2-5, with 9 bases identical to TRBD2. The CDR3 runs to 16 residues. Germline V gene lookup returns CDR1 LNHNV and CDR2 YYDKDF (reference sequence).

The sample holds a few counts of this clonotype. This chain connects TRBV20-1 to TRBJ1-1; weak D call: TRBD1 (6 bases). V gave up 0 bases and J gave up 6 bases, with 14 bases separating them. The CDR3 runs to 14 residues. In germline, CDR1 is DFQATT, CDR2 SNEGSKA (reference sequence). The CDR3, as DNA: TGCAGTGCTAGAGATAGGACGGAGGGGGCTGAAGCTTTCTTT. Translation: CSARDRTEGAEAFF.

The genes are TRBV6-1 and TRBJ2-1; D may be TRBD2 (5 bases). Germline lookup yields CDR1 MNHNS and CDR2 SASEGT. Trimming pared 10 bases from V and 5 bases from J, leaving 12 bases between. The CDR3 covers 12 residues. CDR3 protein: CATDRDNNEQFF. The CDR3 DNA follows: TGTGCCACCGATCGGGATAACAATGAGCAGTTCTTC.

The chain's CDR3 is CASSRQGWSGNTIYF. The CDR3 DNA reads TGTGCCAGCAGTAGACAGGGATGGTCTGGAAACACCATATATTTT. The chain recombines TRBV12-3 or TRBV12-4 with TRBJ1-3, with TRBD1 matching 7 bases. V was clipped by 5 bases and J by 1 base; unmatched bases: 5. CDR3 length: 15 residues.

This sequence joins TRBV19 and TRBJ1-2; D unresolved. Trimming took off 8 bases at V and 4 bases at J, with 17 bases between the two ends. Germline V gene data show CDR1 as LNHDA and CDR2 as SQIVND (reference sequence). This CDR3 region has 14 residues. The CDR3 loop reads CASDKGSGAYGYTF. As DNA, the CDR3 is TGTGCCAGTGATAAAGGGAGTGGCGCCTATGGCTACACCTTC.

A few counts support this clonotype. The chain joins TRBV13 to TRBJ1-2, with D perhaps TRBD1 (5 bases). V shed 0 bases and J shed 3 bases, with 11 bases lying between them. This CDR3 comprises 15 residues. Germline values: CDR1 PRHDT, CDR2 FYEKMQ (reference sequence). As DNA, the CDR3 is TGTGCCAGCAGCTTAGGGGAAGCAGGGTACTATGGCTACACCTTC. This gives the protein CASSLGEAGYYGYTF.

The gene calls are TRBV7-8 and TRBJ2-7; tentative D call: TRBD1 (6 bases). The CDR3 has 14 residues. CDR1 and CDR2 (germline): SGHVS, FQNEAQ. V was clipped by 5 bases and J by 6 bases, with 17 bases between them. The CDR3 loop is CASSQGGQSVEQYF. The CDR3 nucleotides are TGTGCCAGCAGCCAAGGAGGACAGTCCGTCGAGCAGTACTTC.

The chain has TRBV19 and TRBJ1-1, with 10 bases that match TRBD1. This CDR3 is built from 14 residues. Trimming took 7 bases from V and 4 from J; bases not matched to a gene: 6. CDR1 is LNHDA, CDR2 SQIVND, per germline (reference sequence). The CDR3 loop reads CASTPGQGITEAFF. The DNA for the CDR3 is TGTGCCAGTACCCCGGGACAGGGGATCACTGAAGCTTTCTTT.

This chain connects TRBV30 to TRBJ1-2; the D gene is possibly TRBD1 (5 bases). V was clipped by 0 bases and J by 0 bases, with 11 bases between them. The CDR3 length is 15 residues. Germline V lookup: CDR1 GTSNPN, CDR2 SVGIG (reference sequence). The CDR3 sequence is CAWSVPGRPNYGYTF. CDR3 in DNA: TGTGCCTGGAGTGTGCCAGGGCGGCCTAACTATGGCTACACCTTC.

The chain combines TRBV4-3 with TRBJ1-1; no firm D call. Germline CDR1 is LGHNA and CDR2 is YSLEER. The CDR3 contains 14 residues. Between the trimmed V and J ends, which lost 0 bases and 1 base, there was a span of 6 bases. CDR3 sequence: CASSQENRNTEAFF. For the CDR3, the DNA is TGCGCCAGCAGCCAAGAGAACCGGAACACTGAAGCTTTCTTT.

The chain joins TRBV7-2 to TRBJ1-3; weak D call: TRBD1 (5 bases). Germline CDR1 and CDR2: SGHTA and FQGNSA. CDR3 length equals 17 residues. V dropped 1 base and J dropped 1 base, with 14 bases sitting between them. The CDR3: CASSLDSGLGSGNTIYF. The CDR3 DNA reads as TGTGCCAGCAGCTTAGATTCAGGGCTTGGGTCTGGAAACACCATATATTTT.

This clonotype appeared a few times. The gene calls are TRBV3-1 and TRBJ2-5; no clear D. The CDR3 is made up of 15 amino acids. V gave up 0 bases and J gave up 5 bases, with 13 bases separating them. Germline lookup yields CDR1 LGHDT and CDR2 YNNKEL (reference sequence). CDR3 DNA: TGTGCCAGCAGCCAAGATAAAGAATCTTGGGAGACCCAGTACTTC. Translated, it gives CASSQDKESWETQYF.

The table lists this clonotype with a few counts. CDR3 sequence: CASRRASDGNTIYF. The CDR3 DNA reads TGTGCCAGCAGACGTGCAAGTGACGGAAACACCATATATTTT. This chain uses TRBV12-3 or TRBV12-4 with TRBJ1-3; D remains ambiguous. The ends were cut back, 6 bases at V and 4 bases at J, with 13 bases in the middle. This CDR3 is 14 amino acids long.

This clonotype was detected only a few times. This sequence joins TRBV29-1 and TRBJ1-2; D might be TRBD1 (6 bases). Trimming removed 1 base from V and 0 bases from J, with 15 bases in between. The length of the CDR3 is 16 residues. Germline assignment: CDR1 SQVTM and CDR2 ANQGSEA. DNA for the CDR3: TGCAGCGTTGAAGTGGCTTGGGAGGGGGCTAACTATGGCTACACCTTC. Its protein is CSVEVAWEGANYGYTF.

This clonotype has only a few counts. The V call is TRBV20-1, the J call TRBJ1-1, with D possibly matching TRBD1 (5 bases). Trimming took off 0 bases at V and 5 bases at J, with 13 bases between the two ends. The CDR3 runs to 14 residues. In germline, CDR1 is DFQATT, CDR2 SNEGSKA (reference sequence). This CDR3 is CSARDPGTMTEAFF. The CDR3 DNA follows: TGCAGTGCTAGAGACCCCGGGACGATGACTGAAGCTTTCTTT.